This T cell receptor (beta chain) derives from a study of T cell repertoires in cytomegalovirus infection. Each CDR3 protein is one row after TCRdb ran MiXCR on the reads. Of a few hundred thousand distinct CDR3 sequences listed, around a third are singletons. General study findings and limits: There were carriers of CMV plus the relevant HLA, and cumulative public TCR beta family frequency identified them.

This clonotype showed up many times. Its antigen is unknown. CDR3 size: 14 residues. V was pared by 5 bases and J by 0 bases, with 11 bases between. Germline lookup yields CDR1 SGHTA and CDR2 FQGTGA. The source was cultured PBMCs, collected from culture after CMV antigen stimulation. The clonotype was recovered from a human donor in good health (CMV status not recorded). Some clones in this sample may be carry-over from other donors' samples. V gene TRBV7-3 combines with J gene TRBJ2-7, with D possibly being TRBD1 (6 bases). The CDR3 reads CASSPQGTSYEQYF. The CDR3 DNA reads TGTGCCAGCAGCCCCCAGGGGACCTCCTACGAGCAGTACTTC.